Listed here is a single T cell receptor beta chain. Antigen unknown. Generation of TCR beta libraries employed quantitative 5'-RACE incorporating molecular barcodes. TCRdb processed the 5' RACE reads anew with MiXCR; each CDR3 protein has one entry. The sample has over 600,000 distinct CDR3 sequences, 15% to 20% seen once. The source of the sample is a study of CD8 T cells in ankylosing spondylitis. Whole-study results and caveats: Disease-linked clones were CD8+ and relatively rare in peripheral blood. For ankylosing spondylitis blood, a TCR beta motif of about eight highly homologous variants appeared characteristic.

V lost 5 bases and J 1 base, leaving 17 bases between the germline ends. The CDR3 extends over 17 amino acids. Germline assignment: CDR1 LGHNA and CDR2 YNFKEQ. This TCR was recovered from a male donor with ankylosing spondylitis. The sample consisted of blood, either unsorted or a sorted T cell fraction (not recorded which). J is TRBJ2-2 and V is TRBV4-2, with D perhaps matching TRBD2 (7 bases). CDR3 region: CASSGGGLAVNTGELFF. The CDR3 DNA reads TGTGCCAGCAGCGGGGGGGGGCTAGCGGTGAACACCGGGGAGCTGTTTTTT.